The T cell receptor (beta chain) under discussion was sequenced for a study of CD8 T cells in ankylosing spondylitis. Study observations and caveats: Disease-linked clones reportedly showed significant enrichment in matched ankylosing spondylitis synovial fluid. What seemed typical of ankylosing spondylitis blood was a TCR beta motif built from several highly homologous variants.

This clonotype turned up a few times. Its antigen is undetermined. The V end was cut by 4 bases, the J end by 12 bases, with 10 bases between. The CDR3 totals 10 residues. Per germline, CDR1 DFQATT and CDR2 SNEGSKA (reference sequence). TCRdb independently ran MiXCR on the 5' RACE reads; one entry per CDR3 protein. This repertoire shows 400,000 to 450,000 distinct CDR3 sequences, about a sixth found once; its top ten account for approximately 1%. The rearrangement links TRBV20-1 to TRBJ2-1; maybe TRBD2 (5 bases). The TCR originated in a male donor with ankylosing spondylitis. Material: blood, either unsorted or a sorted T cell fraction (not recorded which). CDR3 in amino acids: CSAKRTLQFF. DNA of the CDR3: TGCAGTGCTAAAAGGACTTTGCAGTTCTTC.